This TCR beta chain was retrieved from a study of T-cell reconstitution after alpha-beta-depleted transplantation in children. Using unique molecular identifiers, the investigators prepared the TCRbeta library. TCRdb reprocessed the PCR reads via MiXCR and lists one record per CDR3 protein. This table holds 540,000 or so distinct CDR3 sequences, roughly 23% found once. This clonotype was observed many times. Its matching antigen is unknown. The CDR3 is 15 amino acids. Germline CDR1 is LGHNA and CDR2 is YSLEER. V lost 1 base and J lost 7, with 15 bases in between. Study-wide results and caveats: About two months after transplant, alpha-beta T cells reportedly came from several hundred expanded graft clones. Hyperexpanded clones declined; after one year, newly produced T cells mostly supplied diversity.

This TCR came from a boy under three years old who had a stem cell transplant for acute myeloid leukemia, so the T cells may come from the graft donor. The sequenced sample was PBMCs, mostly from graft donor cells, obtained 360 days after TCRalphabeta/CD19-depleted stem cell transplant. The chain uses TRBV4-3 and TRBJ2-3; a weak D match, TRBD1 (6 bases). CDR3: CASSQAQGLFYTQYF. CDR3 DNA sequence: TGCGCCAGCAGCCAAGCCCAGGGGCTATTTTATACGCAGTATTTT.